This T cell receptor (beta chain) appears in the sequencing data of a study of cytomegalovirus exposure and HLA in healthy donors. Details on this clone: Its antigen is unidentified.

The primer mix had 60 Vbeta and 13 Jbeta primers. Libraries were prepared by immunoSEQ multiplex PCR; TCRdb keeps only in-frame clonotypes and omits some of them. The sample has roughly 140,000 clones; over 65% are singletons. The germline V gene has CDR1 MNHEY and CDR2 SMNVEV (reference sequence). CDR3 length: 14 residues. Trimming cost V 6 bases and J 4 bases, with 15 bases left between them. Findings and limits, study-wide: Apparent HLA restriction characterized most CMV-associated TCR beta chains in a later analysis.

This chain joins TRBV27 and TRBJ1-2; D perhaps matches TRBD1 (5 bases). The receptor's source is a middle-aged man in good health and CMV-seropositive. The sequenced sample consisted of PBMCs. The CDR3 protein is CASSRGGASYGYTF. Written as DNA, the CDR3 is TGTGCCAGCAGCCGAGGCGGGGCCTCCTATGGCTACACCTTC.